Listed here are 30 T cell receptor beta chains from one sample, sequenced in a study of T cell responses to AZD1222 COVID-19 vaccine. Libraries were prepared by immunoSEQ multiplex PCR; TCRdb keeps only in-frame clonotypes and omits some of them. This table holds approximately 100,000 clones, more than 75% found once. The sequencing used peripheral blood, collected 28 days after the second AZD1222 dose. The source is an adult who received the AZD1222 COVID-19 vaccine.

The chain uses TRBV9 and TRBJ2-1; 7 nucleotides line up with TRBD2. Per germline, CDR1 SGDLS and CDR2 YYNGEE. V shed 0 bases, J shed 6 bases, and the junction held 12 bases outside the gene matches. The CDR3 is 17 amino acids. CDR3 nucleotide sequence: TGTGCCAGCAGCGTAGAATTAGCGGGTCGGGCGAGCAATGAGCAGTTCTTC. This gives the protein CASSVELAGRASNEQFF.

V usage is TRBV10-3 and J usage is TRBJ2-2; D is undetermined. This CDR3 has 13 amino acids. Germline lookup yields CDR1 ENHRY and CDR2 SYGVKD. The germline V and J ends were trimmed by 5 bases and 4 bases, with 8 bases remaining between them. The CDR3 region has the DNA TGTGCCATCAGTCAGGCGGTCACCGGGGAGCTGTTTTTT. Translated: CAISQAVTGELFF.

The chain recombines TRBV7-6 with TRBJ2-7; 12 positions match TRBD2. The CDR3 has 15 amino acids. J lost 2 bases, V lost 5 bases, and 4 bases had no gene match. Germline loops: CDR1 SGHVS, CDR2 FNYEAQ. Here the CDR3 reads CASSPRTSGTYEQYF. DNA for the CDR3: TGTGCCAGCAGCCCGCGGACTAGCGGGACCTACGAGCAGTACTTC.

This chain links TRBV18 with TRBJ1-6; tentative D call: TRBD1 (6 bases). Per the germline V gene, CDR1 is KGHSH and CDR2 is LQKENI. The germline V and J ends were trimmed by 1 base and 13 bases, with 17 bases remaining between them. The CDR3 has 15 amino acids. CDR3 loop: CASSPRTGQISPLHF. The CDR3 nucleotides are TGTGCCAGCTCACCACGTACGGGACAAATCAGTCCCCTCCACTTT. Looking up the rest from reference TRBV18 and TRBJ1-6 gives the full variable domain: NAGVMQNPRHLVRRRGQEARLRCSPMKGHSHVYWYRQLPEEGLKFMVYLQKENIIDESGMPKERFSAEFPKEGPSILRIQQVVRGDSAAYFCASSPRTGQISPLHFGNGTRLTVT.

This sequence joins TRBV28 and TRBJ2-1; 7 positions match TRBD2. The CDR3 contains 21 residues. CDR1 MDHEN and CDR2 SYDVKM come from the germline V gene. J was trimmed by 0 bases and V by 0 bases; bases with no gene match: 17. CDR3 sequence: CASSLWLAVDFYKGSYNEQFF. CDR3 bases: TGTGCCAGCAGTTTATGGCTAGCGGTCGACTTTTACAAGGGCTCCTACAATGAGCAGTTCTTC.

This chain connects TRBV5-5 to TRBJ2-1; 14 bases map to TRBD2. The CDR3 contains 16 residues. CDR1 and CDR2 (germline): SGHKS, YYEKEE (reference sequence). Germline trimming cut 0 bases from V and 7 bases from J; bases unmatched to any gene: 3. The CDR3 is CASSLGGLAGVNEQFF. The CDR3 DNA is TGTGCCAGCAGCTTGGGGGGACTAGCGGGAGTTAATGAGCAGTTCTTC.

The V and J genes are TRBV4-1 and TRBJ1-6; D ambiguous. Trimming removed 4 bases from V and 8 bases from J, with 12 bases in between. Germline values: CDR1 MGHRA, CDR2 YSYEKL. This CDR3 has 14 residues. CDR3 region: CASSRGSPHSPLHF. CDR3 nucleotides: TGCGCCAGCAGCCGGGGAAGCCCACATTCACCCCTCCACTTT.

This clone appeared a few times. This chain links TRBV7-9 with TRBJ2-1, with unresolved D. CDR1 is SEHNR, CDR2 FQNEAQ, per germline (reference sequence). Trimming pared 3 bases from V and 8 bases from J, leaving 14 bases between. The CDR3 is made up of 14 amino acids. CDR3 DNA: TGTGCCAGCAGCTTGACATTCTCATTAGATGAGCAGTTCTTC. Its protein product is CASSLTFSLDEQFF.

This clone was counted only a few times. The CDR3 loop is CASSKILGSEQYF. The CDR3 nucleotides are TGCGCCAGCAGCAAGATATTAGGGAGCGAGCAGTACTTC. This rearrangement joins TRBV4-3 to TRBJ2-7; tentatively, D is TRBD2 (5 bases). Trimming cost V 5 bases and J 6 bases, with 14 bases left between them. The CDR3 consists of 13 residues. Per the germline V gene, CDR1 is LGHNA and CDR2 is YSLEER.

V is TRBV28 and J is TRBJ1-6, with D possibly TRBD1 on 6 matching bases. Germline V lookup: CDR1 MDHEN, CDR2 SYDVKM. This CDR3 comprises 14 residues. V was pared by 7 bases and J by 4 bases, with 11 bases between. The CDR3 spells CASKPQGYNSPLHF. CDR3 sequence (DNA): TGTGCCAGCAAGCCGCAGGGGTATAATTCACCCCTCCACTTT.

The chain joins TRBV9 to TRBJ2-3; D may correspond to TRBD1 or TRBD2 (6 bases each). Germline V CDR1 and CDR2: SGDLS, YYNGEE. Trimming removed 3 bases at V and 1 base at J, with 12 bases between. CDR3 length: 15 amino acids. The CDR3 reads CASSGKGGGTDTQYF. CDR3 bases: TGTGCCAGCAGCGGGAAGGGGGGAGGCACAGATACGCAGTATTTT.

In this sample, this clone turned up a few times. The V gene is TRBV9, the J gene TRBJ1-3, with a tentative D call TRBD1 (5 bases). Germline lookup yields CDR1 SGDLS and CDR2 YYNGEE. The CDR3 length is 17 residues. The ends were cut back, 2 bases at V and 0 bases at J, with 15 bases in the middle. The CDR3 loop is CASSVYDRASSGNTIYF. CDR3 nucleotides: TGTGCCAGCAGCGTCTATGACAGAGCTAGCTCTGGAAACACCATATATTTT.

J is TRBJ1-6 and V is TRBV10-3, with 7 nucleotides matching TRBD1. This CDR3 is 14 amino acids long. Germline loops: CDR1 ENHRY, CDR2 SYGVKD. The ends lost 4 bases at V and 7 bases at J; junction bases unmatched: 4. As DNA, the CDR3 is TGTGCCATCAGTGGGACAGGAGTAAATTCACCCCTCCACTTT. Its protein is CAISGTGVNSPLHF.

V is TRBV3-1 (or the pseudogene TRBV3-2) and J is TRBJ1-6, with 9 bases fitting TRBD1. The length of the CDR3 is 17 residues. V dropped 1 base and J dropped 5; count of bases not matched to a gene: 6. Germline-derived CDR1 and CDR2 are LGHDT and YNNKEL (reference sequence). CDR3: CASSQASGTGNNSPLHF. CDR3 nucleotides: TGTGCCAGCAGCCAAGCTTCCGGGACAGGGAATAATTCACCCCTCCACTTT.

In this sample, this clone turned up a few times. Here the CDR3 reads CASSLAGNSWHGYTF. CDR3 sequence (DNA): TGCGCCAGCAGCTTGGCCGGTAACAGTTGGCATGGCTACACCTTC. The J gene is TRBJ1-2, the V gene TRBV5-1; D is ambiguous. The germline V and J ends were trimmed by 0 bases and 6 bases, with 15 bases remaining between them. CDR1 is SGHRS and CDR2 is YFSETQ in the germline V gene. The CDR3 runs to 15 residues. The full variable domain, rest sourced from reference TRBV5-1 and TRBJ1-2, is KAGVTQTPRYLIKTRGQQVTLSCSPISGHRSVSWYQQTPGQGLQFLFEYFSETQRNKGNFPGRFSGRQFSNSRSEMNVSTLELGDSALYLCASSLAGNSWHGYTFGSGTRLTVV.

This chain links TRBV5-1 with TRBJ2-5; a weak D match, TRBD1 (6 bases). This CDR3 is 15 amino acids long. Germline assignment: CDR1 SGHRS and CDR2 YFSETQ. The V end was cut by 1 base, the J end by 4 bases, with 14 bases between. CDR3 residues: CASSLSHRVRETQYF. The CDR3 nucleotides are TGCGCCAGCAGCTTGAGCCACAGGGTGAGAGAGACCCAGTACTTC.

CDR3 sequence reads: CSGGGARDGAQYF. CDR3 DNA: TGCAGCGGAGGTGGGGCCCGCGATGGTGCGCAGTATTTT. The V call is TRBV29-1, the J call TRBJ2-3, with D maybe TRBD1 (5 bases). This CDR3 spans 13 amino acids. With 7 bases removed from V and 10 bases from J, the gap between germline ends came to 21 bases. From germline, CDR1 is SQVTM and CDR2 ANQGSEA.

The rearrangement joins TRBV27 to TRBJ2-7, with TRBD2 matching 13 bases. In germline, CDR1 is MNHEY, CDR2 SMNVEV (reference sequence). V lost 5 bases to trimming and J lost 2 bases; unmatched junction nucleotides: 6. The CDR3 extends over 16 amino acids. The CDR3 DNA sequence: TGTGCCAGCAGTCCGGGACTAGCGGGGCCCCCCTACGAGCAGTACTTC. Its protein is CASSPGLAGPPYEQYF.

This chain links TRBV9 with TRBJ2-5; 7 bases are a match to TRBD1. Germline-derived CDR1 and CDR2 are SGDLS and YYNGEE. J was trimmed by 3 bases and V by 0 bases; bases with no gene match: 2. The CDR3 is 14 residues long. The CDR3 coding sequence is TGTGCCAGCAGCGTAGATGGACAGGAAGAGACCCAGTACTTC. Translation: CASSVDGQEETQYF.

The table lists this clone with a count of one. The CDR3 region is CASSSTSTRTDTQYF. The CDR3 DNA reads TGTGCCAGCAGCTCTACCTCGACCCGCACAGATACGCAGTATTTT. The chain uses TRBV5-4 and TRBJ2-3; D unresolved. The CDR3 length is 15 residues. CDR1 is SGHNT and CDR2 is YYREEE in the germline V gene (reference sequence). V was shortened by 3 bases and J by 1 base, with 12 bases between the two germline ends.

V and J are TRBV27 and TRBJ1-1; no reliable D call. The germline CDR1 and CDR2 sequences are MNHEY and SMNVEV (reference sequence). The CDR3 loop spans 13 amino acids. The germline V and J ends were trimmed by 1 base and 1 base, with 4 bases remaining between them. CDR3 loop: CASSLLTNTEAFF. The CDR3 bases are TGTGCCAGCAGTTTATTAACGAACACTGAAGCTTTCTTT.

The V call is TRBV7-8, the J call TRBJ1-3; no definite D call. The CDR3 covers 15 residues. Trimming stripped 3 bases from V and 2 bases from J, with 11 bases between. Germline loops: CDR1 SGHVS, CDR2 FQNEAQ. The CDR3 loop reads CASSLPRGAGNTIYF. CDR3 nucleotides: TGTGCCAGCAGCTTGCCGAGAGGTGCTGGAAACACCATATATTTT.

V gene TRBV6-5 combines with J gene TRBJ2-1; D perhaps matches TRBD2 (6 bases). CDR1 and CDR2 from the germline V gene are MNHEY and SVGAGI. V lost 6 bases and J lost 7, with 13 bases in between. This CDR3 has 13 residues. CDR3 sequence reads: CASRGTRVNEQFF. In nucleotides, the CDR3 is TGTGCCAGCAGGGGGACTCGAGTTAATGAGCAGTTCTTC.

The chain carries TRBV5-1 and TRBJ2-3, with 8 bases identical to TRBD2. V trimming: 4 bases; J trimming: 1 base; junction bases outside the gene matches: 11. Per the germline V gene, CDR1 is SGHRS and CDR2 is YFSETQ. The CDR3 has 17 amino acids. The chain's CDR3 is CASSRTRGGRGTDTQYF. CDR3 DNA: TGCGCCAGCAGCCGAACCCGCGGGGGGCGGGGCACAGATACGCAGTATTTT.

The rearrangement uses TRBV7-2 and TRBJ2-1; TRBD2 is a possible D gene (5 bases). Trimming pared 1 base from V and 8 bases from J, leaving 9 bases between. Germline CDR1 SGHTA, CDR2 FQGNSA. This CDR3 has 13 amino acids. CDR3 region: CASSLGELYEQFF. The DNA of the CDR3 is TGTGCCAGCAGCTTAGGGGAGCTCTATGAGCAGTTCTTC.

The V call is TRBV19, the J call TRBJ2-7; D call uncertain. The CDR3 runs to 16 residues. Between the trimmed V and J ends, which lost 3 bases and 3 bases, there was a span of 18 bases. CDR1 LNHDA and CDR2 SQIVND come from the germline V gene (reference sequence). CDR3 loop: CASSMAGRNTLYEQYF. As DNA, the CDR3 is TGTGCCAGTAGTATGGCAGGAAGGAACACTCTCTACGAGCAGTACTTC.

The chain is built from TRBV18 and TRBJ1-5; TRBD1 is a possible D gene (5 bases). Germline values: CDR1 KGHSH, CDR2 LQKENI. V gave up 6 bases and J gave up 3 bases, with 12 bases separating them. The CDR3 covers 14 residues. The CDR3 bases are TGTGCCAGCTCGGCGGGACGGAACAATCAGCCCCAGCATTTT. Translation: CASSAGRNNQPQHF.

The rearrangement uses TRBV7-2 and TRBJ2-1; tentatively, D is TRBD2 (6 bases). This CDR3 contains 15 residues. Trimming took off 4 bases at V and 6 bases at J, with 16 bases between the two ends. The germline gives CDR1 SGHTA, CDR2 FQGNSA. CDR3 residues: CASSSFPGLSNEQFF. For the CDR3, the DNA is TGTGCCAGCAGCTCATTCCCGGGACTGAGCAATGAGCAGTTCTTC.

CDR3 in amino acids: CARSSPGTGDTGELFF. CDR3 sequence (DNA): TGTGCCAGAAGCTCGCCCGGGACAGGGGACACCGGGGAGCTGTTTTTT. V gene TRBV5-3 combines with J gene TRBJ2-2; 10 bases are shared with TRBD1. TRBV5-3 is filed as an ORF, its function uncertain. Trimming removed 3 bases from V and 3 bases from J; junction bases left unmatched: 5. CDR3 length: 16 residues.

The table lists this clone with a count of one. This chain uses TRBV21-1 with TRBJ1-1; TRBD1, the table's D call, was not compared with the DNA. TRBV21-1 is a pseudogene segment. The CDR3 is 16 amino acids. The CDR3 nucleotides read TGTGCCAGCAGCATCCTGGTGGCGACAGGGAGGACTGAAGCTTTCTTT. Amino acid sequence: CASSILVATGRTEAFF.